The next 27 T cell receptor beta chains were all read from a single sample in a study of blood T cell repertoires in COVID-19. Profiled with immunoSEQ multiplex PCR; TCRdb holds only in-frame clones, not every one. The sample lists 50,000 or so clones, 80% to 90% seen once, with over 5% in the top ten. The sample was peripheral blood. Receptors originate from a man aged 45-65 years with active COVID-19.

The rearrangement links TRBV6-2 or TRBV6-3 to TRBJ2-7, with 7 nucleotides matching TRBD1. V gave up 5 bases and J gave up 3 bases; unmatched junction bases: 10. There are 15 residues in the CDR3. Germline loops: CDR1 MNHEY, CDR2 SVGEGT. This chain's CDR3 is CASSKPGQRIYEQYF. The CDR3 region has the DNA TGTGCCAGCAGTAAGCCGGGACAGCGTATCTACGAGCAGTACTTC.

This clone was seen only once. CDR3: CASSSSPSGRAVYEQFF. In nucleotides, the CDR3 is TGTGCCAGCAGCTCTTCCCCTAGCGGGAGGGCCGTTTATGAGCAGTTCTTC. J is TRBJ2-1 and V is TRBV7-6; TRBD2 aligns across 12 bases. There are 17 residues in the CDR3. Trimming removed 4 bases from V and 8 bases from J; junction bases left unmatched: 12. Germline-derived CDR1 and CDR2 are SGHVS and FNYEAQ.

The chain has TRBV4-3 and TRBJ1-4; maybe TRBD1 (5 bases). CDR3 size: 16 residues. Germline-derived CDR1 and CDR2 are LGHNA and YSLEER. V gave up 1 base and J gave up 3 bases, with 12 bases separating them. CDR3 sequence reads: CASSQVGGAANEKLFF. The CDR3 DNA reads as TGCGCCAGCAGCCAAGTCGGGGGTGCGGCTAATGAAAAACTGTTTTTT.

The CDR3 protein is CASSPRVSTDTQYF. In DNA form, the CDR3 reads TGTGCCAGCAGCCCGCGGGTCAGCACAGATACGCAGTATTTT. J is TRBJ2-3 and V is TRBV7-2; tentative D call: TRBD2 (5 bases). This CDR3 has 14 amino acids. From germline, CDR1 is SGHTA and CDR2 FQGNSA. Deletions cut 5 bases from V and 0 bases from J, with 9 bases between.

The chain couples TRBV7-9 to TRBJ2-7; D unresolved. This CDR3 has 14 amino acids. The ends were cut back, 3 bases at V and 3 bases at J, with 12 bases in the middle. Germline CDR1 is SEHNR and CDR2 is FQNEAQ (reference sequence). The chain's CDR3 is CASSFETTLYEQYF. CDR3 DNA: TGTGCCAGCAGCTTCGAAACGACACTCTACGAGCAGTACTTC.

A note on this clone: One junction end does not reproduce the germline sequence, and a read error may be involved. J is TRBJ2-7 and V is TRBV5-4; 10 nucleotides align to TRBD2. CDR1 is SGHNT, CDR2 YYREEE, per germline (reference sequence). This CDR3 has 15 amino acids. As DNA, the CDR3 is TGTGCCAGCAGCCACAGCGGGAGGGCCTCCGACGAGCAGTACTTC. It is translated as CASSHSGRASDEQYF.

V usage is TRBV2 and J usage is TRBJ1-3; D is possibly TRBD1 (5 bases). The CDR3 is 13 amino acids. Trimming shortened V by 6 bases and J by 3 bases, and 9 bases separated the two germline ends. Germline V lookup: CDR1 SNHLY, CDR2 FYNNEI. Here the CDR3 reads CASRQDGGNTIYF. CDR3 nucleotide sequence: TGTGCCAGCAGACAGGACGGTGGAAACACCATATATTTT.

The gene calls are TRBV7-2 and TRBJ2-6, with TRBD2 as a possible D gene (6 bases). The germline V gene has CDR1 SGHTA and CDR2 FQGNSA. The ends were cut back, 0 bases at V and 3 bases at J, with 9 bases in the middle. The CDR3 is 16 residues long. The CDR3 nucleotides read TGTGCCAGCAGCTTAGCGCGGGGTGGTGGGGCCAACGTCCTGACTTTC. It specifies CASSLARGGGANVLTF.

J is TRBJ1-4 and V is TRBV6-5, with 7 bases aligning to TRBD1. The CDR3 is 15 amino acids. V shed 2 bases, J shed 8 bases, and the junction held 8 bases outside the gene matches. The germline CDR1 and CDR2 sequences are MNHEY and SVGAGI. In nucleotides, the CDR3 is TGTGCCAGCAGTTACCAGCAGGGGGTAGGGGAAAAACTGTTTTTT. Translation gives CASSYQQGVGEKLFF.

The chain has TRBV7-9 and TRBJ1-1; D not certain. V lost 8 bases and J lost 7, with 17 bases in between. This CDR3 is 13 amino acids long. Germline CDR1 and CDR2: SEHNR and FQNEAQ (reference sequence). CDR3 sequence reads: CASRLSTDHEAFF. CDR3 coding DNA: TGTGCCAGCCGACTATCCACAGATCATGAAGCTTTCTTT. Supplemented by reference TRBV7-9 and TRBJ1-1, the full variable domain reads DTGVSQNPRHKITKRGQNVTFRCDPISEHNRLYWYRQTLGQGPEFLTYFQNEAQLEKSRLLSDRFSAERPKGSFSTLEIQRTEQGDSAMYLCASRLSTDHEAFFGQGTRLTVV.

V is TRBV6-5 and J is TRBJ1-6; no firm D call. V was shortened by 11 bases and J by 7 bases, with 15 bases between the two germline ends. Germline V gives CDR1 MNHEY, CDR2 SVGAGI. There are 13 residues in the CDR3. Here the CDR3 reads CAGRANGNSPLHF. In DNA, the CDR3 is TGTGCCGGGCGGGCGAACGGCAATTCACCCCTCCACTTT.

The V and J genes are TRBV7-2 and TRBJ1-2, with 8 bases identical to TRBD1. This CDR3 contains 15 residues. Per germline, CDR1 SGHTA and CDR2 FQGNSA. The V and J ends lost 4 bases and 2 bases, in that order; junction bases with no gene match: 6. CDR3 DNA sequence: TGTGCCAGCAGCTCTCAGGGGGCGTCGAACTATGGCTACACCTTC. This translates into CASSSQGASNYGYTF.

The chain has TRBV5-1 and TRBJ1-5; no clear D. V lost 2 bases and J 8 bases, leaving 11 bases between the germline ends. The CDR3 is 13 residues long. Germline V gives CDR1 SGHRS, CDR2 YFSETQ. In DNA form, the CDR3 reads TGCGCCAGCAGCTTTGGAGTCGGGGAGCCCCAGCATTTT. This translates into CASSFGVGEPQHF.

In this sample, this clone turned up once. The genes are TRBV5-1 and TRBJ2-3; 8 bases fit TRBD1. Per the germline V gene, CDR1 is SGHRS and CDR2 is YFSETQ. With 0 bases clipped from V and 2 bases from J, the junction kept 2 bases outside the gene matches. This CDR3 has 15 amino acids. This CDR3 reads CASSLDRGNTDTQYF. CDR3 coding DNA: TGCGCCAGCAGCTTGGACAGGGGGAACACAGATACGCAGTATTTT.

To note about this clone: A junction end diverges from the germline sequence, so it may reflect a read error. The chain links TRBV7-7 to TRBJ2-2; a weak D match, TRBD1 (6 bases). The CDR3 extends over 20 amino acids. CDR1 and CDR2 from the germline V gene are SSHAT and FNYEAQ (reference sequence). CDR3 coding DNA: TGTGCTAGCAGCTTTGCCGAAGTGGGGACATTTCACGCGAACACCGGGGAGCTGTTTTTT. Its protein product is CASSFAEVGTFHANTGELFF.

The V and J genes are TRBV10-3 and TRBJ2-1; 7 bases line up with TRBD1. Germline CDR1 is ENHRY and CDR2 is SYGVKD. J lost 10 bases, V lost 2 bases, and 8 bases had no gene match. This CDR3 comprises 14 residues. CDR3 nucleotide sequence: TGTGCCATCAGTGAGACCCGGACAGGTTACGAGCAGTTCTTC. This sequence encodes CAISETRTGYEQFF.

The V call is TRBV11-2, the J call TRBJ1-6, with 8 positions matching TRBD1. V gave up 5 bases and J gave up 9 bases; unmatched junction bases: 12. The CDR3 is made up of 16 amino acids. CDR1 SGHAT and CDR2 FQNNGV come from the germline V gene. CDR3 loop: CASSIIQGGIGSPLHF. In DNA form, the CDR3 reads TGTGCCAGCAGCATAATACAGGGGGGGATCGGTTCACCCCTCCACTTT.

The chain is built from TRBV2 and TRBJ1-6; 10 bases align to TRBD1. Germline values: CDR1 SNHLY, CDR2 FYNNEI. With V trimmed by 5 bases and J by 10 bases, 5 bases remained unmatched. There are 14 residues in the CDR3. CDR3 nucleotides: TGTGCCAGCAGTCCGGGACAGGGGCACTCACCCCTCCACTTT. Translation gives CASSPGQGHSPLHF.

DNA for the CDR3: TGTGCCAGCAGTCAACGACAGGGCAGGCACGAGCAGTACTTC. It codes for CASSQRQGRHEQYF. V usage is TRBV6-5 and J usage is TRBJ2-7; TRBD1 aligns across 7 bases. Germline-derived CDR1 and CDR2 are MNHEY and SVGAGI. The V gene end was trimmed by 5 bases and the J gene end by 5 bases; junction bases not matched to a gene: 9. The CDR3 consists of 14 residues.

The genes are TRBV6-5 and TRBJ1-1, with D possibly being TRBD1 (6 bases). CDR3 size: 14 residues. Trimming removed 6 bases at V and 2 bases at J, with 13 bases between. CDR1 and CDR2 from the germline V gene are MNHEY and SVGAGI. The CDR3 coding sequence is TGTGCCAGCAGAAGACAGGATCTAAACACTGAAGCTTTCTTT. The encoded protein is CASRRQDLNTEAFF.

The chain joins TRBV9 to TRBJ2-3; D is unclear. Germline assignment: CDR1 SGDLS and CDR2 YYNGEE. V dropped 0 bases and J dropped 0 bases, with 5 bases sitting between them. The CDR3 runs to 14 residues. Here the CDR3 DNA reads TGTGCCAGCAGCGTAGTGGGCAGCACAGATACGCAGTATTTT. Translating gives CASSVVGSTDTQYF. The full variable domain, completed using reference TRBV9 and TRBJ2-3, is DSGVTQTPKHLITATGQRVTLRCSPRSGDLSVYWYQQSLDQGLQFLIQYYNGEERAKGNILERFSAQQFPDLHSELNLSSLELGDSALYFCASSVVGSTDTQYFGPGTRLTVL.

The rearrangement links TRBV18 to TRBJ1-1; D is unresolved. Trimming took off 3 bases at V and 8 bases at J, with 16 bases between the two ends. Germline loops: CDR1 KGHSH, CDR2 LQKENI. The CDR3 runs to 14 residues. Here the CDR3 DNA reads TGTGCCAGCTCACCTCTAGGGTCGGAGGCGGAAGCTTTCTTT. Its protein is CASSPLGSEAEAFF.

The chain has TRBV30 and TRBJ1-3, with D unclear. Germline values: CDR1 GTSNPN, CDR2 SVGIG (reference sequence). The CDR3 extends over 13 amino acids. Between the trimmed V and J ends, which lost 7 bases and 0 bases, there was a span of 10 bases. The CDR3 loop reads CAYAISSGNTIYF. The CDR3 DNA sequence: TGTGCCTACGCGATAAGCTCTGGAAACACCATATATTTT.

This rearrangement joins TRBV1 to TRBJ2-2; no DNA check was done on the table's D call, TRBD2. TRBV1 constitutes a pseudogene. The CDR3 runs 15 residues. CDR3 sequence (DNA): TGCACCAGCCCGACTAGCGGGAGCAACACCGGGGAGCTGTTTTTT. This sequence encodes CTSPTSGSNTGELFF.

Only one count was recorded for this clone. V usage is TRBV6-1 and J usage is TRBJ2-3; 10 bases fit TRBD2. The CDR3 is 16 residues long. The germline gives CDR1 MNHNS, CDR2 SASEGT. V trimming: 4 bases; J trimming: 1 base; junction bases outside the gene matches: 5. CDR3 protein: CASSGSSGSGTDTQYF. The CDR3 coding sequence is TGTGCCAGCAGTGGGTCTAGCGGGAGCGGCACAGATACGCAGTATTTT.

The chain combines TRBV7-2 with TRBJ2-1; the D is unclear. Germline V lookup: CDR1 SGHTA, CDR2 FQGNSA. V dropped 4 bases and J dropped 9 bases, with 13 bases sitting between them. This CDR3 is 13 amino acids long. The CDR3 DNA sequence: TGTGCCAGCAGCTCCAAACGGTTGAGTGAGCAGTTCTTC. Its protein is CASSSKRLSEQFF. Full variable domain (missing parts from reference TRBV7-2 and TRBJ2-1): GAGVSQSPSNKVTEKGKDVELRCDPISGHTALYWYRQSLGQGLEFLIYFQGNSAPDKSGLPSDRFSAERTGGSVSTLTIQRTQQEDSAVYLCASSSKRLSEQFFGPGTRLTVL.

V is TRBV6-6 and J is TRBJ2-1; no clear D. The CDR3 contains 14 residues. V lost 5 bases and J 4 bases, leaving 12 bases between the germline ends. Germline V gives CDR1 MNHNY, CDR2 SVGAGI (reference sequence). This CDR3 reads CASSPFPDYNEQFF. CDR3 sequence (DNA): TGTGCCAGCAGTCCCTTCCCAGATTACAATGAGCAGTTCTTC.